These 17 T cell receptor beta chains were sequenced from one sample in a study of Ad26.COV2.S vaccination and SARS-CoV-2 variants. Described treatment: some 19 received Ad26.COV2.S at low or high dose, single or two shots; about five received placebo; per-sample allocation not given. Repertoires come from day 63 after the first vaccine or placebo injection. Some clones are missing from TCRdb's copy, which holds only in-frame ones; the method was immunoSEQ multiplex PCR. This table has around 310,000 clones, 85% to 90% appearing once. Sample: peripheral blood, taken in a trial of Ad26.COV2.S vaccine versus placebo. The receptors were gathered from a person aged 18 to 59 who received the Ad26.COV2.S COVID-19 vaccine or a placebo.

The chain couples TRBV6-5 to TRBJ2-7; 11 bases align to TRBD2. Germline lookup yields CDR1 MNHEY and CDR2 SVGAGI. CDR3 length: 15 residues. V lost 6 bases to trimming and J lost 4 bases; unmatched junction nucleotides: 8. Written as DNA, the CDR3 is TGTGCCAGCAGCCTACTAGCGGGGGTTTCGTACGAGCAGTACTTC. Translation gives CASSLLAGVSYEQYF.

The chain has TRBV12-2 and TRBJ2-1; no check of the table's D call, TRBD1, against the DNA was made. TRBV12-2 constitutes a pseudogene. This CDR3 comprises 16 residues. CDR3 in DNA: TGTGCAAGTCGCTTAGAGGTGACAGGGGACGACAATGAGCAGTTCTTC. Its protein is CASRLEVTGDDNEQFF.

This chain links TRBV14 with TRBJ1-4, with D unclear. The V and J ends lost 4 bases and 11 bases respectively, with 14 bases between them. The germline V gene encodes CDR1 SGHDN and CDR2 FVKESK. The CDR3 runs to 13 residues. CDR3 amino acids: CASSPRTSGKLFF. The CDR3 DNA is TGTGCCAGCAGCCCCCGGACCAGCGGGAAACTGTTTTTT.

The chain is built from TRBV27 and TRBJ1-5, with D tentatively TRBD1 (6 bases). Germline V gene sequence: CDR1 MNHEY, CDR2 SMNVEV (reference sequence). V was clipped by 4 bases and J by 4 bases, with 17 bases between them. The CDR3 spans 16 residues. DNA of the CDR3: TGTGCCAGCAGTTCAATGCGCAGGGGTAATAATCAGCCCCAGCATTTT. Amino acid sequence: CASSSMRRGNNQPQHF.

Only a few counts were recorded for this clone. The CDR3, as DNA: TGTGCCAGCAGCTCCCCCCGACAGGAAAATGAAAAACTGTTTTTT. Protein: CASSSPRQENEKLFF. V usage is TRBV7-9 and J usage is TRBJ1-4, with D perhaps TRBD1 (6 bases). This CDR3 has 15 amino acids. Between the trimmed V and J ends, which lost 4 bases and 5 bases, there was a span of 14 bases. CDR1 and CDR2 (germline): SEHNR, FQNEAQ (reference sequence). The whole variable domain, filled in from reference TRBV7-9 and TRBJ1-4, reads DTGVSQNPRHKITKRGQNVTFRCDPISEHNRLYWYRQTLGQGPEFLTYFQNEAQLEKSRLLSDRFSAERPKGSFSTLEIQRTEQGDSAMYLCASSSPRQENEKLFFGSGTQLSVL.

This chain's CDR3 is CASSRWVSSGNTIYF. DNA for the CDR3: TGTGCCAGCAGCCGGTGGGTGAGCTCTGGAAACACCATATATTTT. V gene TRBV28 combines with J gene TRBJ1-3, with D hard to call. The CDR3 runs 15 residues. The germline V gene has CDR1 MDHEN and CDR2 SYDVKM. V lost 6 bases, J lost 0 bases, and 12 bases lay in between.

CDR3 protein: CASSTGQGAIEQYV. The CDR3 coding sequence is TGTGCCAGCAGCACCGGACAGGGGGCCATCGAGCAGTACGTC. The V call is TRBV7-2, the J call TRBJ2-7, with 11 bases aligning to TRBD1. Germline V gives CDR1 SGHTA, CDR2 FQGNSA. Unmatched junction bases numbered 6, after V lost 5 bases and J lost 6 bases. This CDR3 comprises 14 residues.

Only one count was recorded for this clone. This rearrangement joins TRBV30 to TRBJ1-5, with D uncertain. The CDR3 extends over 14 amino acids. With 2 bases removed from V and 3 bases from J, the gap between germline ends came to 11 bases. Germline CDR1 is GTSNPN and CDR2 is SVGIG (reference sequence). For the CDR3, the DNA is TGTGCCTGGAGTTTTGATAACGTCAATCAGCCCCAGCATTTT. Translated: CAWSFDNVNQPQHF. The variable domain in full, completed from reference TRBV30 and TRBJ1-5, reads SQTIHQWPATLVQPVGSPLSLECTVEGTSNPNLYWYRQAAGRGLQLLFYSVGIGQISSEVPQNLSASRPQDRQFILSSKKLLLSDSGFYLCAWSFDNVNQPQHFGDGTRLSIL.

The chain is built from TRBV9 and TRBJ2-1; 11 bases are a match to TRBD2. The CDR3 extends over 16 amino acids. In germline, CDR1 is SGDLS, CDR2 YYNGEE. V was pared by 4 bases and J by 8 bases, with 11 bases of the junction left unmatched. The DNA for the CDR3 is TGTGCCAGCAGCACGCAACTAGCGGGAGTACCCCATGAGCAGTTCTTC. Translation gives CASSTQLAGVPHEQFF.

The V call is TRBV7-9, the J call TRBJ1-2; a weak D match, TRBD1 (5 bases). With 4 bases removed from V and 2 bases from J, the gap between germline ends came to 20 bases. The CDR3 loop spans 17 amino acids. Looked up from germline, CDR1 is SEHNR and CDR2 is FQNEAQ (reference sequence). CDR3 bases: TGTGCCAGCAGCTCCATAGGTAGGGGAGGCGAGAACTATGGCTACACCTTC. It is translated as CASSSIGRGGENYGYTF.

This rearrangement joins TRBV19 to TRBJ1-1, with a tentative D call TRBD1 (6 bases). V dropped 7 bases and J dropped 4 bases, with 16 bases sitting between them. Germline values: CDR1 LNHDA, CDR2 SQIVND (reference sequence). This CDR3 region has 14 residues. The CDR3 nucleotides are TGTGCCAGTAACCCCGGGGGGCTTGGCACTGAAGCTTTCTTT. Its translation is CASNPGGLGTEAFF.

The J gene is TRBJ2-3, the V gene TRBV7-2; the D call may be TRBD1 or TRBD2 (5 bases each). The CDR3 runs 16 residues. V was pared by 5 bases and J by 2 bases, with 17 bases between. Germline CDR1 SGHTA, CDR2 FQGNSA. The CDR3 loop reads CASSHPLGTITDTQYF. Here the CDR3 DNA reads TGTGCCAGCAGCCACCCGCTTGGGACCATCACAGATACGCAGTATTTT. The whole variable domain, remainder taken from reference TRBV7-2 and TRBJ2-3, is GAGVSQSPSNKVTEKGKDVELRCDPISGHTALYWYRQSLGQGLEFLIYFQGNSAPDKSGLPSDRFSAERTGGSVSTLTIQRTQQEDSAVYLCASSHPLGTITDTQYFGPGTRLTVL.

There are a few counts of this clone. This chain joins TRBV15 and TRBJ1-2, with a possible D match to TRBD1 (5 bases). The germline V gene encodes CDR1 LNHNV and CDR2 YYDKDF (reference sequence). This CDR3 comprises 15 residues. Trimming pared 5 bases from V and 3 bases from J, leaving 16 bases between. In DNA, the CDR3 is TGTGCCACCAGCCCGTTGGGGGTTTTGGACTATGGCTACACCTTC. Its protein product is CATSPLGVLDYGYTF.

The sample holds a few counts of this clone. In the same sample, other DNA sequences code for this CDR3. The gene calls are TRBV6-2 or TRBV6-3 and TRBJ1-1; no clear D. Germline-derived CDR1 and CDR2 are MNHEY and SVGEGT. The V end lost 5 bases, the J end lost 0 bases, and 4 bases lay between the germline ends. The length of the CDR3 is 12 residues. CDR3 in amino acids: CASSLMNTEAFF. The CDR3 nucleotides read TGTGCCAGCAGTCTCATGAACACTGAAGCTTTCTTT.

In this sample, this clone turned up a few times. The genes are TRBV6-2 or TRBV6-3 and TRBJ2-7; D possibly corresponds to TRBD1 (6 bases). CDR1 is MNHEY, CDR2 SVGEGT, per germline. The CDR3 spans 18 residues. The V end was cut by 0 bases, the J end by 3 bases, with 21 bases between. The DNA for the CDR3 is TGTGCCAGCAGTTACTCAGAACGGCAGGGGACCGAGGACTACGAGCAGTACTTC. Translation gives CASSYSERQGTEDYEQYF.

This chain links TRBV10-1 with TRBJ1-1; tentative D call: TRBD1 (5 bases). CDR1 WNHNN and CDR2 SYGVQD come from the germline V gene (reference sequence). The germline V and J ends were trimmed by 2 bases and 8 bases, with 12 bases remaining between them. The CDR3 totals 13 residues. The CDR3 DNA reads TGCGCCAGCAGTGAGCGGGGCGACGAAGAAGCTTTCTTT. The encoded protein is CASSERGDEEAFF.

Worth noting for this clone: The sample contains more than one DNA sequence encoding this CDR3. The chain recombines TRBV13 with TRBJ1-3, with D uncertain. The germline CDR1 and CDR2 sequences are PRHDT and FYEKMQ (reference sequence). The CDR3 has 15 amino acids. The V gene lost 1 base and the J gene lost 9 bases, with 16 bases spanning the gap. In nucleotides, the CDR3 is TGTGCCAGCAGCTTAGTCGGGGTAACAGTAGGCACCATATATTTT. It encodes CASSLVGVTVGTIYF. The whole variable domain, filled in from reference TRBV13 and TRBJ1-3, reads AAGVIQSPRHLIKEKRETATLKCYPIPRHDTVYWYQQGPGQDPQFLISFYEKMQSDKGSIPDRFSAQQFSDYHSELNMSSLELGDSALYFCASSLVGVTVGTIYFGEGSWLTVV.